The T cell receptor beta chain under discussion was sequenced for a study of beta chain features in type 1 diabetes. As for the study in general: There were some 100,000,000 sorted cells examined across all samples. Study conclusions and caveats: Patients and controls would be equally affected if PCR favored shorter templates. TCRB CDR3s were moderately but significantly shorter in Type 1 diabetes patients in all four CD4+ subsets.

The whole isolated RNA underwent reverse transcription, so sequencing captured expressed TCRB transcripts. Generated by immunoSEQ multiplex PCR, the TCRdb table keeps only in-frame clones and is missing some. The sample lists over 600,000 clones; 9.5% to 15% were seen once. CDR3 length equals 12 residues. Germline values: CDR1 SGHNT, CDR2 YYREEE (reference sequence). V was clipped by 4 bases and J by 13 bases, with 12 bases between them. In regard to this clone: Its cognate antigen is unknown.

The specimen sequenced was naive CD4+ T cells from blood. V gene TRBV5-4 combines with J gene TRBJ2-6; D possibly corresponds to TRBD2 (5 bases). The source is a man aged 25-40 years with type 1 diabetes. The CDR3 here is CASSGRARVLTF. The DNA of the CDR3 is TGTGCCAGCAGCGGGCGGGCCCGAGTCCTGACTTTC.